These 27 T cell receptor beta chains came from one sample sequenced in a study of shared clonotypes between healthy human individuals. Only in-frame clones appear in the TCRdb table, and some are missing; sequencing was by immunoSEQ multiplex PCR. The sample has fewer than 130,000 clones, roughly 70% seen once. The sequenced sample consisted of memory CD8+ T cells sorted from blood. This sample's subset: CD45RO+ cells pooled with CCR7-negative TemRA cells. These receptors were obtained from a woman between 25 and 40 years old in good health.

This clone has just a few counts. The rearrangement joins TRBV5-4 to TRBJ2-7; a possible D gene is TRBD2 (6 bases). Trimming removed 4 bases from V and 3 bases from J, with 14 bases in between. The germline V gene has CDR1 SGHNT and CDR2 YYREEE (reference sequence). CDR3 length equals 14 residues. The CDR3 spells CASSHLRGLYEQYF. DNA of the CDR3: TGTGCCAGCAGCCACCTTCGGGGACTCTACGAGCAGTACTTC.

This clone was counted at least ten times. The chain links TRBV28 to TRBJ2-3, with D possibly being TRBD1 or TRBD2 (6 bases each). There are 14 residues in the CDR3. Deletions cut 7 bases from V and 2 bases from J, with 13 bases between. Germline V gives CDR1 MDHEN, CDR2 SYDVKM. Written as DNA, the CDR3 is TGTGCCAGCAACAGGGACTCAGACACAGATACGCAGTATTTT. Translating gives CASNRDSDTDTQYF. Looking up the rest from reference TRBV28 and TRBJ2-3 gives the full variable domain: DVKVTQSSRYLVKRTGEKVFLECVQDMDHENMFWYRQDPGLGLRLIYFSYDVKMKEKGDIPEGYSVSREKKERFSLILESASTNQTSMYLCASNRDSDTDTQYFGPGTRLTVL.

The gene calls are TRBV7-9 and TRBJ2-5; 10 bases are shared with TRBD2. Looked up from germline, CDR1 is SEHNR and CDR2 is FQNEAQ (reference sequence). V lost 1 base to trimming and J lost 6 bases; unmatched junction nucleotides: 8. The CDR3 loop spans 16 amino acids. CDR3: CASSLVASGSSQTQYF. Written as DNA, the CDR3 is TGTGCCAGCAGCTTAGTGGCTAGCGGGAGCTCGCAGACCCAGTACTTC.

This clone was seen a single time. J is TRBJ2-2 and V is TRBV7-9; maybe TRBD2 (5 bases). Between the trimmed V and J ends, which lost 4 bases and 3 bases, there was a span of 9 bases. The CDR3 runs to 14 residues. Germline V lookup: CDR1 SEHNR, CDR2 FQNEAQ (reference sequence). The CDR3 DNA reads as TGTGCCAGCAGCTCCGGGATTTACACCGGGGAGCTGTTTTTT. It codes for CASSSGIYTGELFF.

This rearrangement joins TRBV5-1 to TRBJ2-7; TRBD1 matches 9 bases. Trimming cost V 4 bases and J 5 bases; bases outside gene matches: 10. The CDR3 covers 15 residues. Germline CDR1 is SGHRS and CDR2 is YFSETQ. This chain's CDR3 is CASSLGDRDLDEQYF. The CDR3 DNA sequence: TGCGCCAGCAGCCTAGGGGACAGGGACCTCGACGAGCAGTACTTC.

CDR3 amino acids: CASSPSGQLYEQYF. The CDR3 DNA sequence: TGTGCCAGCAGTCCCTCGGGACAGCTCTACGAGCAGTACTTC. J is TRBJ2-7 and V is TRBV6-1; 7 positions match TRBD1. Trimming took 5 bases from V and 3 from J; bases not matched to a gene: 7. The CDR3 loop spans 14 amino acids. Germline V gives CDR1 MNHNS, CDR2 SASEGT.

The genes are TRBV14 and TRBJ2-7; possibly TRBD2 for D (6 bases). CDR3 size: 17 residues. V lost 1 base and J lost 3, with 19 bases in between. Germline loops: CDR1 SGHDN, CDR2 FVKESK. The DNA for the CDR3 is TGTGCCAGCAGCCAAGTGTATGCGGGATCGCCATTCTACGAGCAGTACTTC. Its protein product is CASSQVYAGSPFYEQYF.

The rearrangement joins TRBV30 to TRBJ1-5, with a weak D call TRBD1 (5 bases). Per the germline V gene, CDR1 is GTSNPN and CDR2 is SVGIG (reference sequence). The V end was cut by 0 bases, the J end by 5 bases, with 5 bases between. The CDR3 has 12 amino acids. The CDR3 here is CAWSVGDQPQHF. In DNA form, the CDR3 reads TGTGCCTGGAGTGTAGGGGATCAGCCCCAGCATTTT.

In DNA form, the CDR3 reads TGTGCCAGCAGCTTAGCTAGCGGGAACACCGGGGAGCTGTTTTTT. This encodes CASSLASGNTGELFF. The rearrangement uses TRBV7-9 and TRBJ2-2, with a tentative D call TRBD2 (6 bases). V was pared by 0 bases and J by 1 base, with 6 bases between. Per the germline V gene, CDR1 is SEHNR and CDR2 is FQNEAQ (reference sequence). The CDR3 covers 15 residues. The variable domain in full, with the rest retrieved from reference TRBV7-9 and TRBJ2-2, is DTGVSQNPRHKITKRGQNVTFRCDPISEHNRLYWYRQTLGQGPEFLTYFQNEAQLEKSRLLSDRFSAERPKGSFSTLEIQRTEQGDSAMYLCASSLASGNTGELFFGEGSRLTVL.

V gene TRBV6-6 combines with J gene TRBJ1-5; D gene unclear. Per the germline V gene, CDR1 is MNHNY and CDR2 is SVGAGI (reference sequence). V lost 0 bases, J lost 4 bases, and 10 bases lay in between. The CDR3 length is 15 residues. In nucleotides, the CDR3 is TGTGCCAGCAGTTACTCGATCTCAGAGAATCAGCCCCAGCATTTT. Its protein product is CASSYSISENQPQHF.

This clone has only one observation. The chain employs TRBV6-5 and TRBJ2-7; weak D call: TRBD2 (6 bases). This CDR3 is built from 13 residues. Trimming left V 5 bases short and J 2 bases short, with 10 bases between. Germline lookup yields CDR1 MNHEY and CDR2 SVGAGI. The chain's CDR3 is CASSHPGAYEQYF. CDR3 DNA: TGTGCCAGCAGTCATCCGGGGGCCTACGAGCAGTACTTC.

CDR3 nucleotides: TGCAGCGTGGCACAGGGGGCCTATGGCTACACCTTC. It encodes CSVAQGAYGYTF. The chain employs TRBV29-1 and TRBJ1-2; 9 nucleotides match TRBD1. V lost 6 bases and J lost 4; bases outside the gene matches: 3. This CDR3 is 12 amino acids long. Germline CDR1 SQVTM, CDR2 ANQGSEA.

This chain links TRBV15 with TRBJ2-1, with TRBD2 as a possible D gene (6 bases). Looked up from germline, CDR1 is LNHNV and CDR2 is YYDKDF (reference sequence). V lost 0 bases to trimming and J lost 2 bases, with 11 bases between them. The CDR3 is made up of 16 amino acids. CDR3 DNA sequence: TGTGCCACCAGCAGAGAGACCGGGACTCCCTACAATGAGCAGTTCTTC. Translating it yields CATSRETGTPYNEQFF.

The rearrangement joins TRBV27 to TRBJ2-1; no definite D call. The CDR3 loop spans 11 amino acids. The V gene's germline CDR1 is MNHEY and CDR2 SMNVEV (reference sequence). V shed 6 bases and J shed 7 bases, with 7 bases lying between them. CDR3: CASRGWNEQFF. The CDR3 DNA reads TGTGCCAGCAGGGGGTGGAATGAGCAGTTCTTC.

The chain employs TRBV7-9 and TRBJ2-7; no reliable D call. The ends were cut back, 4 bases at V and 3 bases at J, with 13 bases in the middle. The CDR3 spans 14 residues. Per germline, CDR1 SEHNR and CDR2 FQNEAQ (reference sequence). CDR3 nucleotides: TGTGCCAGCAGCTCATCTTCCAGTTTCTACGAGCAGTACTTC. Translating it yields CASSSSSSFYEQYF. The variable domain in full, with the rest retrieved from reference TRBV7-9 and TRBJ2-7, is DTGVSQNPRHKITKRGQNVTFRCDPISEHNRLYWYRQTLGQGPEFLTYFQNEAQLEKSRLLSDRFSAERPKGSFSTLEIQRTEQGDSAMYLCASSSSSSFYEQYFGPGTRLTVT.

This CDR3 reads CASSFPTSGRDTQYF. CDR3 sequence (DNA): TGTGCCAGCAGTTTCCCGACTAGCGGGAGGGATACGCAGTATTTT. V and J are TRBV27 and TRBJ2-3; 13 nucleotides line up with TRBD2. Germline CDR1 is MNHEY and CDR2 is SMNVEV (reference sequence). CDR3 size: 15 residues. V lost 3 bases and J lost 6; bases outside the gene matches: 3.

This clone was found many times. This chain connects TRBV6-5 to TRBJ2-1; no definite D call. Germline-derived CDR1 and CDR2 are MNHEY and SVGAGI. Trimming shortened V by 0 bases and J by 8 bases, and 14 bases separated the two germline ends. The CDR3 runs 15 residues. The CDR3 DNA sequence: TGTGCCAGCAGTTACTCTGAAGTTCCTTGGCATGAGCAGTTCTTC. This encodes CASSYSEVPWHEQFF.

The CDR3 region has the DNA TGTGCCAGCAGCTTAGAGGGACGGAGCTCCTACGAGCAGTACTTC. Translated: CASSLEGRSSYEQYF. The chain is built from TRBV7-8 and TRBJ2-7; D is perhaps TRBD1 or TRBD2 (5 bases each). The CDR3 spans 15 residues. The V end was cut by 1 base, the J end by 0 bases, with 10 bases between. Germline assignment: CDR1 SGHVS and CDR2 FQNEAQ. Filled out from reference TRBV7-8 and TRBJ2-7, the complete variable domain reads GAGVSQSPRYKVAKRGQDVALRCDPISGHVSLFWYQQALGQGPEFLTYFQNEAQLDKSGLPSDRFFAERPEGSVSTLKIQRTQQEDSAVYLCASSLEGRSSYEQYFGPGTRLTVT.

This clone was picked up one time. The gene calls are TRBV27 and TRBJ2-1, with 7 bases identical to TRBD2. CDR3 size: 14 residues. Germline CDR1 MNHEY, CDR2 SMNVEV (reference sequence). V shed 6 bases, J shed 9 bases, and the junction held 11 bases outside the gene matches. CDR3 region: CASSRDVRLAEQFF. For the CDR3, the DNA is TGTGCCAGCAGCAGGGACGTCCGACTAGCTGAGCAGTTCTTC.

In its sample, this clone was seen many times. The rearrangement joins TRBV7-8 to TRBJ2-5; TRBD1 is a possible D gene (6 bases). Germline V lookup: CDR1 SGHVS, CDR2 FQNEAQ. The CDR3 is 16 amino acids. V was trimmed by 5 bases and J by 5 bases, leaving 21 bases between them. CDR3 sequence: CASSALVEGELETQYF. CDR3 coding DNA: TGTGCCAGCAGCGCCCTCGTTGAGGGGGAATTGGAGACCCAGTACTTC.

The chain carries TRBV28 and TRBJ2-1; D remains ambiguous. CDR3 size: 11 residues. V lost 4 bases and J 10 bases, leaving 8 bases between the germline ends. Germline V gene lookup returns CDR1 MDHEN and CDR2 SYDVKM. CDR3 protein: CASSSTDEQFF. The CDR3 bases are TGTGCCAGCAGTTCCACAGACGAGCAGTTCTTC.

The chain employs TRBV6-1 and TRBJ2-5; D is unresolved. V shed 3 bases and J shed 5 bases, with 7 bases lying between them. CDR3 length: 12 amino acids. Germline V CDR1 and CDR2: MNHNS, SASEGT. In nucleotides, the CDR3 is TGTGCCAGCAGTGATACACGCGAGACCCAGTACTTC. It is translated as CASSDTRETQYF.

The chain carries TRBV28 and TRBJ1-5; tentative D call: TRBD1 (5 bases). Germline loops: CDR1 MDHEN, CDR2 SYDVKM. Trimming pared 8 bases from V and 11 bases from J, leaving 16 bases between. This CDR3 has 12 residues. The CDR3 protein is CASGINKGTQHF. The CDR3 DNA reads TGTGCCAGCGGCATCAACAAGGGGACCCAGCATTTT.

The chain uses TRBV6-5 and TRBJ2-7; TRBD2 agrees at 10 bases. The V gene end was trimmed by 0 bases and the J gene end by 3 bases; junction bases not matched to a gene: 2. This CDR3 contains 15 residues. Germline CDR1 is MNHEY and CDR2 is SVGAGI. This chain's CDR3 is CASSYSPSGSYEQYF. Written as DNA, the CDR3 is TGTGCCAGCAGTTACTCGCCTAGCGGGAGCTACGAGCAGTACTTC.

The chain combines TRBV4-1 with TRBJ1-1; D possibly corresponds to TRBD1 (6 bases). Germline V CDR1 and CDR2: MGHRA, YSYEKL. V was trimmed by 5 bases and J by 1 base, leaving 8 bases between them. The CDR3 sequence is 13 residues long. CDR3 sequence: CASSEGGNTEAFF. In DNA form, the CDR3 reads TGCGCCAGCAGCGAAGGGGGGAACACTGAAGCTTTCTTT.

The chain uses TRBV11-2 and TRBJ1-1; 9 nucleotides line up with TRBD1. The length of the CDR3 is 17 residues. V lost 4 bases and J lost 0; bases outside the gene matches: 9. Germline V gives CDR1 SGHAT, CDR2 FQNNGV. The CDR3 sequence: CASSWEQGAGMNTEAFF. CDR3 in DNA: TGTGCCAGCAGCTGGGAACAGGGGGCGGGGATGAACACTGAAGCTTTCTTT.

V gene TRBV4-1 combines with J gene TRBJ2-7, with a weak D call TRBD2 (7 bases). The V gene's germline CDR1 is MGHRA and CDR2 YSYEKL. The V end was cut by 0 bases, the J end by 3 bases, with 30 bases between. The CDR3 length is 21 residues. The CDR3 is CASSQDMVRGALIPSNYEQYF. Here the CDR3 DNA reads TGCGCCAGCAGCCAAGACATGGTCCGGGGGGCGCTTATTCCGTCTAACTACGAGCAGTACTTC.